The 30 T cell receptor beta chains reported below all come from one sample, sequenced in a study of blood T cell repertoires in COVID-19. Some clones are missing from TCRdb's copy, which holds only in-frame ones; the method was immunoSEQ multiplex PCR. The table includes over 80,000 clones, more than 80% detected once. Sequencing was done on a sample of peripheral blood. These receptors were obtained from a woman aged 70-85 years with acute or convalescent COVID-19.

This chain connects TRBV10-1 to TRBJ2-7; 8 bases agree with TRBD1. In germline, CDR1 is WNHNN, CDR2 SYGVQD (reference sequence). The CDR3 covers 13 residues. The V gene end was trimmed by 6 bases and the J gene end by 3 bases; junction bases not matched to a gene: 4. The CDR3 loop reads CASRGQGGYEQYF. Written as DNA, the CDR3 is TGCGCCAGCAGAGGACAGGGAGGCTACGAGCAGTACTTC.

The chain has TRBV2 and TRBJ1-6; 9 bases agree with TRBD1. This CDR3 contains 17 residues. Germline V gene lookup returns CDR1 SNHLY and CDR2 FYNNEI. V lost 6 bases and J lost 10; bases outside the gene matches: 16. The CDR3 nucleotides read TGTGCCAGCAGACTGGGACAGGGAGGCCTGGGGAGGTCACCCCTCCACTTT. Translation gives CASRLGQGGLGRSPLHF.

The chain has TRBV30 and TRBJ1-2; a possible D gene is TRBD1 (6 bases). The CDR3 contains 14 residues. Germline loops: CDR1 GTSNPN, CDR2 SVGIG (reference sequence). V was cut by 4 bases and J by 4 bases, with 16 bases left in between. CDR3: CAWKFGGQFYGYTF. The CDR3 DNA follows: TGTGCCTGGAAATTCGGTGGACAGTTCTATGGCTACACCTTC. The variable domain in full, completed from reference TRBV30 and TRBJ1-2, reads SQTIHQWPATLVQPVGSPLSLECTVEGTSNPNLYWYRQAAGRGLQLLFYSVGIGQISSEVPQNLSASRPQDRQFILSSKKLLLSDSGFYLCAWKFGGQFYGYTFGSGTRLTVV.

There are a few counts of this clone. This chain uses TRBV27 with TRBJ1-4, with D hard to call. This CDR3 comprises 14 residues. CDR1 and CDR2 from the germline V gene are MNHEY and SMNVEV (reference sequence). V was shortened by 6 bases and J by 8 bases, with 16 bases between the two germline ends. CDR3 residues: CASSPAGIGEKLFF. The CDR3 nucleotides read TGTGCCAGCAGCCCCGCGGGGATAGGAGAAAAACTGTTTTTT.

The rearrangement links TRBV18 to TRBJ1-5; 10 nucleotides align to TRBD1. This CDR3 comprises 23 residues. Looked up from germline, CDR1 is KGHSH and CDR2 is LQKENI. Trimming at V came to 4 bases and at J to 3 bases, leaving 27 bases not matched to a gene. DNA for the CDR3: TGTGCCAGCTCACGTCGACAGGGGGCGCGCGTCTGGAGTCCGGAAGTAAACAATCAGCCCCAGCATTTT. Encoded protein: CASSRRQGARVWSPEVNNQPQHF.

This chain uses TRBV14 with TRBJ2-7; TRBD1 aligns across 7 bases. Unmatched junction bases numbered 4, after V lost 6 bases and J lost 2 bases. This CDR3 has 13 amino acids. In germline, CDR1 is SGHDN, CDR2 FVKESK. CDR3 sequence reads: CASRRDSTYEQYF. The CDR3 DNA is TGTGCCAGCAGAAGGGACAGCACCTACGAGCAGTACTTC.

This clone was observed a handful of times. The genes are TRBV27 and TRBJ2-7; TRBD1 agrees at 11 bases. Germline V gene lookup returns CDR1 MNHEY and CDR2 SMNVEV (reference sequence). The CDR3 loop spans 15 amino acids. V dropped 4 bases and J dropped 2; count of bases not matched to a gene: 4. The DNA for the CDR3 is TGTGCCAGCAGTTCTCCGGGACAGGGGGCCTACGAGCAGTACTTC. Translation: CASSSPGQGAYEQYF.

This chain links TRBV2 with TRBJ1-2; tentative D call: TRBD1 (6 bases). This CDR3 has 14 amino acids. The germline V gene encodes CDR1 SNHLY and CDR2 FYNNEI. V was pared by 2 bases and J by 3 bases, with 10 bases between. The CDR3 here is CASSEQGNYYGYTF. The CDR3 DNA follows: TGTGCCAGCAGTGAACAGGGGAATTACTATGGCTACACCTTC.

The rearrangement uses TRBV6-2 or TRBV6-3 and TRBJ2-7, with 7 bases aligning to TRBD1. Germline values: CDR1 MNHEY, CDR2 SVGEGT. The ends lost 4 bases at V and 3 bases at J; junction bases unmatched: 9. The CDR3 length is 15 residues. CDR3 in amino acids: CASSFRDSAFYEQYF. CDR3 bases: TGTGCCAGCAGTTTCCGGGACAGTGCCTTCTACGAGCAGTACTTC.

V gene TRBV5-1 combines with J gene TRBJ2-1; 9 positions agree with TRBD2. The CDR3 is 15 amino acids. Germline V lookup: CDR1 SGHRS, CDR2 YFSETQ. V dropped 6 bases and J dropped 6; count of bases not matched to a gene: 10. In DNA, the CDR3 is TGCGCCAGCAAGGACCTAGCGGGATATGGCAATGAGCAGTTCTTC. It yields the protein CASKDLAGYGNEQFF.

The CDR3: CAWGLKNYTGNTIYF. CDR3 DNA: TGTGCCTGGGGTCTCAAAAATTACACTGGAAACACCATATATTTT. The rearrangement uses TRBV30 and TRBJ1-3; no definite D call. CDR3 length: 15 residues. Trimming took 5 bases from V and 2 from J, leaving 16 bases between them. The germline CDR1 and CDR2 sequences are GTSNPN and SVGIG (reference sequence).

The rearrangement joins TRBV3-1 (or the pseudogene TRBV3-2) to TRBJ2-3; weak D call: TRBD1 (6 bases). The V gene lost 1 base and the J gene lost 6 bases, with 11 bases spanning the gap. CDR1 and CDR2 from the germline V gene are LGHDT and YNNKEL (reference sequence). The CDR3 is 14 amino acids. CDR3 DNA sequence: TGTGCCAGCAGCCAAGCCAGGGGTGGGGATACGCAGTATTTT. Its translation is CASSQARGGDTQYF.

The rearrangement links TRBV25-1 to TRBJ1-5; D call uncertain. Germline V gives CDR1 MGHDK, CDR2 SYGVNS. Trimming removed 1 base from V and 2 bases from J, with 9 bases in between. The CDR3 sequence is 15 residues long. The CDR3 coding sequence is TGTGCCAGCAGTGAATCGGCAGGCGGCAATCAGCCCCAGCATTTT. Amino acid sequence: CASSESAGGNQPQHF.

The V call is TRBV5-1, the J call TRBJ2-7; a possible D gene is TRBD1 (6 bases). The V and J ends lost 2 bases and 6 bases respectively, with 15 bases between them. Germline CDR1 SGHRS, CDR2 YFSETQ. This CDR3 is 14 amino acids long. The CDR3 bases are TGCGCCAGCAGCTTTGCAGGGGCGGTCGGCGAGCAGTACTTC. Translation: CASSFAGAVGEQYF. Based on the CDR3 plus reference TRBV5-1 and TRBJ2-7, the full variable domain is KAGVTQTPRYLIKTRGQQVTLSCSPISGHRSVSWYQQTPGQGLQFLFEYFSETQRNKGNFPGRFSGRQFSNSRSEMNVSTLELGDSALYLCASSFAGAVGEQYFGPGTRLTVT.

The V call is TRBV7-8, the J call TRBJ2-5, with 7 bases aligning to TRBD1. This CDR3 spans 14 amino acids. V shed 8 bases and J 3 bases; nucleotides not matched to a gene: 9. Germline V lookup: CDR1 SGHVS, CDR2 FQNEAQ. The CDR3 DNA reads TGTGCCAGCTCCACATTACAGGGGAAAGAGACCCAGTACTTC. Protein sequence: CASSTLQGKETQYF.

The genes are TRBV11-2 and TRBJ2-3, with D uncertain. Trimming took off 3 bases at V and 2 bases at J, with 9 bases between the two ends. Germline-derived CDR1 and CDR2 are SGHAT and FQNNGV. This CDR3 comprises 14 residues. The CDR3 loop is CASSFSHYTDTQYF. The CDR3 DNA follows: TGTGCCAGCAGCTTCTCTCACTACACAGATACGCAGTATTTT.

The table lists this clone with a few counts. This sequence joins TRBV11-2 and TRBJ1-5; 7 bases fit TRBD1. V trimming: 1 base; J trimming: 2 bases; junction bases outside the gene matches: 5. From germline, CDR1 is SGHAT and CDR2 FQNNGV. This CDR3 has 16 amino acids. The CDR3 spells CASSLGLTGGNQPQHF. The DNA for the CDR3 is TGTGCCAGCAGCTTAGGACTAACAGGGGGCAATCAGCCCCAGCATTTT.

V is TRBV9 and J is TRBJ2-2; D not resolved. The V end lost 4 bases, the J end lost 6 bases, and 10 bases lay between the germline ends. CDR1 SGDLS and CDR2 YYNGEE come from the germline V gene. The CDR3 has 13 amino acids. In nucleotides, the CDR3 is TGTGCCAGCAGCCCGCGAGTGGCCGGGGAGCTGTTTTTT. Protein product: CASSPRVAGELFF.

This clone turned up a few times. The chain employs TRBV5-6 and TRBJ2-5; 10 positions match TRBD2. V lost 4 bases to trimming and J lost 4 bases; unmatched junction nucleotides: 7. The CDR3 covers 15 residues. Germline-derived CDR1 and CDR2 are SGHDT and YYEEEE. The CDR3 reads CASSPGLAVRETQYF. CDR3 in DNA: TGTGCCAGCAGCCCCGGACTAGCGGTAAGAGAGACCCAGTACTTC.

This clone was seen only a few times. The J gene is TRBJ1-1, the V gene TRBV6-5; no firm D call. This CDR3 has 13 amino acids. The V gene lost 6 bases and the J gene lost 4 bases, with 12 bases spanning the gap. Looked up from germline, CDR1 is MNHEY and CDR2 is SVGAGI. As DNA, the CDR3 is TGTGCCAGCAGCAACGGGGTGGGCACTGAAGCTTTCTTT. It yields the protein CASSNGVGTEAFF.

The chain combines TRBV6-6 with TRBJ2-2; D ambiguous. V was cut by 0 bases and J by 0 bases, with 8 bases left in between. CDR3 length: 16 amino acids. Germline-derived CDR1 and CDR2 are MNHNY and SVGAGI (reference sequence). CDR3 sequence reads: CASSYSQASNTGELFF. DNA of the CDR3: TGTGCCAGCAGTTACTCTCAGGCTTCGAACACCGGGGAGCTGTTTTTT.

The chain joins TRBV9 to TRBJ1-6, with D possibly being TRBD1 (5 bases). The CDR3 totals 16 residues. V lost 4 bases, J lost 9 bases, and 20 bases lay in between. In germline, CDR1 is SGDLS, CDR2 YYNGEE. The CDR3 loop is CASSSTGGGFGSPLHF. CDR3 nucleotides: TGTGCCAGCAGCTCGACCGGGGGGGGATTTGGTTCACCCCTCCACTTT.

This clone was picked up one time. The chain is built from TRBV5-1 and TRBJ2-1; possibly TRBD1 for D (5 bases). From germline, CDR1 is SGHRS and CDR2 YFSETQ. The length of the CDR3 is 15 residues. The ends were cut back, 1 base at V and 7 bases at J, with 15 bases in the middle. CDR3 bases: TGCGCCAGCAGCTTGTCGGCAGGGTTGACGAATGAGCAGTTCTTC. It encodes CASSLSAGLTNEQFF.

This clone was counted once. The rearrangement uses TRBV6-4 and TRBJ1-2; no definite D call. V lost 7 bases and J 0 bases, leaving 15 bases between the germline ends. CDR3 length: 15 residues. Germline values: CDR1 MRHNA, CDR2 SNTAGT. CDR3 in DNA: TGTGCCAGCAAACCGGAGAGGGCGGCTAACTATGGCTACACCTTC. This gives the protein CASKPERAANYGYTF.

The rearrangement joins TRBV9 to TRBJ2-1, with a weak D call TRBD2 (6 bases). CDR1 is SGDLS, CDR2 YYNGEE, per germline. Trimming shortened V by 2 bases and J by 10 bases, and 7 bases separated the two germline ends. The CDR3 totals 11 residues. CDR3 DNA sequence: TGTGCCAGCAGCGTGGGGGGAGAGCAGTTCTTC. This encodes CASSVGGEQFF.

The gene calls are TRBV4-2 and TRBJ1-5; D is unresolved. Trimming took 0 bases from V and 5 from J, leaving 8 bases between them. The CDR3 consists of 14 residues. Germline V gene lookup returns CDR1 LGHNA and CDR2 YNFKEQ. This CDR3 is CASSQDLGDQPQHF. The CDR3 DNA reads as TGTGCCAGCAGCCAAGATCTGGGCGATCAGCCCCAGCATTTT.

A few counts support this clone. This CDR3 is CASSAQQPYSNQPQHF. The CDR3 DNA reads as TGTGCCAGCAGCGCTCAACAGCCTTATAGCAATCAGCCCCAGCATTTT. This chain links TRBV9 with TRBJ1-5; no clear D gene. Trimming took 3 bases from V and 0 from J, leaving 13 bases between them. The CDR3 runs to 16 residues. CDR1 and CDR2 from the germline V gene are SGDLS and YYNGEE.

This chain connects TRBV5-1 to TRBJ2-2; D unresolved. The germline V gene encodes CDR1 SGHRS and CDR2 YFSETQ. The CDR3 spans 12 residues. V gave up 2 bases and J gave up 7 bases, with 6 bases separating them. CDR3 coding DNA: TGCGCCAGCAGCTTCCCCAGCGGGGAGCTGTTTTTT. As protein: CASSFPSGELFF.

The chain couples TRBV7-8 to TRBJ2-5; perhaps TRBD2 as D (6 bases). Trimming cost V 1 base and J 7 bases, with 16 bases left between them. Looked up from germline, CDR1 is SGHVS and CDR2 is FQNEAQ. The CDR3 is made up of 15 amino acids. CDR3 coding DNA: TGTGCCAGCAGCTTAGTCGGGAGAGACGGCATGACCCAGTACTTC. Residues: CASSLVGRDGMTQYF.

The chain combines TRBV30 with TRBJ2-1, with 13 nucleotides matching TRBD2. Trimming removed 1 base from V and 7 bases from J; junction bases left unmatched: 7. From germline, CDR1 is GTSNPN and CDR2 SVGIG (reference sequence). The CDR3 extends over 16 amino acids. The CDR3 sequence is CAWSGLAGGLGNEQFF. CDR3 coding DNA: TGTGCCTGGAGTGGACTAGCGGGGGGTTTAGGGAATGAGCAGTTCTTC.